This T cell receptor beta chain is drawn from a study of T cells in localized non-small cell lung cancer. The V gene's germline CDR1 is SGHRS and CDR2 YFSETQ. This CDR3 spans 16 amino acids. V lost 0 bases to trimming and J lost 0 bases; unmatched junction nucleotides: 6. Sequencing used immunoSEQ multiplex PCR; TCRdb keeps in-frame clones, though not all of them. Among a few thousand clones, under 45% were seen once, and the ten largest hold approximately 7%. Sequences were derived from lung tumor tissue, sampled before any cancer treatment. The clonotype was recovered from a female donor over 55 with stage I lung adenocarcinoma. The rearrangement uses TRBV5-1 and TRBJ2-7, with 7 bases fitting TRBD1. The CDR3 sequence is CASSLGQGGSSYEQYF. CDR3 nucleotides: TGCGCCAGCAGCTTGGGACAGGGCGGTAGCTCCTACGAGCAGTACTTC.